This TCR beta chain was identified in a study of T cell repertoires in cytomegalovirus infection. This clonotype was counted between two and nine times. MiXCR was run by TCRdb on the reads, yielding one entry per CDR3 protein. Of hundreds of thousands of distinct CDR3 sequences listed, 35% are singletons. J was trimmed by 4 bases and V by 5 bases; bases with no gene match: 8. The germline gives CDR1 MNHNY, CDR2 SVGAGI (reference sequence). The CDR3 has 16 residues. The sequence was obtained from a human donor in good health (CMV status not recorded). Some clones in this sample may be carry-over from other donors' samples. The rearrangement uses TRBV6-6 and TRBJ2-1, with TRBD2 identical over 10 bases. The sample consisted of PBMCs. The CDR3 protein is CASSALTSGVYNEQFF. In nucleotides, the CDR3 is TGTGCCAGCAGTGCCTTAACTAGCGGGGTTTACAATGAGCAGTTCTTC.